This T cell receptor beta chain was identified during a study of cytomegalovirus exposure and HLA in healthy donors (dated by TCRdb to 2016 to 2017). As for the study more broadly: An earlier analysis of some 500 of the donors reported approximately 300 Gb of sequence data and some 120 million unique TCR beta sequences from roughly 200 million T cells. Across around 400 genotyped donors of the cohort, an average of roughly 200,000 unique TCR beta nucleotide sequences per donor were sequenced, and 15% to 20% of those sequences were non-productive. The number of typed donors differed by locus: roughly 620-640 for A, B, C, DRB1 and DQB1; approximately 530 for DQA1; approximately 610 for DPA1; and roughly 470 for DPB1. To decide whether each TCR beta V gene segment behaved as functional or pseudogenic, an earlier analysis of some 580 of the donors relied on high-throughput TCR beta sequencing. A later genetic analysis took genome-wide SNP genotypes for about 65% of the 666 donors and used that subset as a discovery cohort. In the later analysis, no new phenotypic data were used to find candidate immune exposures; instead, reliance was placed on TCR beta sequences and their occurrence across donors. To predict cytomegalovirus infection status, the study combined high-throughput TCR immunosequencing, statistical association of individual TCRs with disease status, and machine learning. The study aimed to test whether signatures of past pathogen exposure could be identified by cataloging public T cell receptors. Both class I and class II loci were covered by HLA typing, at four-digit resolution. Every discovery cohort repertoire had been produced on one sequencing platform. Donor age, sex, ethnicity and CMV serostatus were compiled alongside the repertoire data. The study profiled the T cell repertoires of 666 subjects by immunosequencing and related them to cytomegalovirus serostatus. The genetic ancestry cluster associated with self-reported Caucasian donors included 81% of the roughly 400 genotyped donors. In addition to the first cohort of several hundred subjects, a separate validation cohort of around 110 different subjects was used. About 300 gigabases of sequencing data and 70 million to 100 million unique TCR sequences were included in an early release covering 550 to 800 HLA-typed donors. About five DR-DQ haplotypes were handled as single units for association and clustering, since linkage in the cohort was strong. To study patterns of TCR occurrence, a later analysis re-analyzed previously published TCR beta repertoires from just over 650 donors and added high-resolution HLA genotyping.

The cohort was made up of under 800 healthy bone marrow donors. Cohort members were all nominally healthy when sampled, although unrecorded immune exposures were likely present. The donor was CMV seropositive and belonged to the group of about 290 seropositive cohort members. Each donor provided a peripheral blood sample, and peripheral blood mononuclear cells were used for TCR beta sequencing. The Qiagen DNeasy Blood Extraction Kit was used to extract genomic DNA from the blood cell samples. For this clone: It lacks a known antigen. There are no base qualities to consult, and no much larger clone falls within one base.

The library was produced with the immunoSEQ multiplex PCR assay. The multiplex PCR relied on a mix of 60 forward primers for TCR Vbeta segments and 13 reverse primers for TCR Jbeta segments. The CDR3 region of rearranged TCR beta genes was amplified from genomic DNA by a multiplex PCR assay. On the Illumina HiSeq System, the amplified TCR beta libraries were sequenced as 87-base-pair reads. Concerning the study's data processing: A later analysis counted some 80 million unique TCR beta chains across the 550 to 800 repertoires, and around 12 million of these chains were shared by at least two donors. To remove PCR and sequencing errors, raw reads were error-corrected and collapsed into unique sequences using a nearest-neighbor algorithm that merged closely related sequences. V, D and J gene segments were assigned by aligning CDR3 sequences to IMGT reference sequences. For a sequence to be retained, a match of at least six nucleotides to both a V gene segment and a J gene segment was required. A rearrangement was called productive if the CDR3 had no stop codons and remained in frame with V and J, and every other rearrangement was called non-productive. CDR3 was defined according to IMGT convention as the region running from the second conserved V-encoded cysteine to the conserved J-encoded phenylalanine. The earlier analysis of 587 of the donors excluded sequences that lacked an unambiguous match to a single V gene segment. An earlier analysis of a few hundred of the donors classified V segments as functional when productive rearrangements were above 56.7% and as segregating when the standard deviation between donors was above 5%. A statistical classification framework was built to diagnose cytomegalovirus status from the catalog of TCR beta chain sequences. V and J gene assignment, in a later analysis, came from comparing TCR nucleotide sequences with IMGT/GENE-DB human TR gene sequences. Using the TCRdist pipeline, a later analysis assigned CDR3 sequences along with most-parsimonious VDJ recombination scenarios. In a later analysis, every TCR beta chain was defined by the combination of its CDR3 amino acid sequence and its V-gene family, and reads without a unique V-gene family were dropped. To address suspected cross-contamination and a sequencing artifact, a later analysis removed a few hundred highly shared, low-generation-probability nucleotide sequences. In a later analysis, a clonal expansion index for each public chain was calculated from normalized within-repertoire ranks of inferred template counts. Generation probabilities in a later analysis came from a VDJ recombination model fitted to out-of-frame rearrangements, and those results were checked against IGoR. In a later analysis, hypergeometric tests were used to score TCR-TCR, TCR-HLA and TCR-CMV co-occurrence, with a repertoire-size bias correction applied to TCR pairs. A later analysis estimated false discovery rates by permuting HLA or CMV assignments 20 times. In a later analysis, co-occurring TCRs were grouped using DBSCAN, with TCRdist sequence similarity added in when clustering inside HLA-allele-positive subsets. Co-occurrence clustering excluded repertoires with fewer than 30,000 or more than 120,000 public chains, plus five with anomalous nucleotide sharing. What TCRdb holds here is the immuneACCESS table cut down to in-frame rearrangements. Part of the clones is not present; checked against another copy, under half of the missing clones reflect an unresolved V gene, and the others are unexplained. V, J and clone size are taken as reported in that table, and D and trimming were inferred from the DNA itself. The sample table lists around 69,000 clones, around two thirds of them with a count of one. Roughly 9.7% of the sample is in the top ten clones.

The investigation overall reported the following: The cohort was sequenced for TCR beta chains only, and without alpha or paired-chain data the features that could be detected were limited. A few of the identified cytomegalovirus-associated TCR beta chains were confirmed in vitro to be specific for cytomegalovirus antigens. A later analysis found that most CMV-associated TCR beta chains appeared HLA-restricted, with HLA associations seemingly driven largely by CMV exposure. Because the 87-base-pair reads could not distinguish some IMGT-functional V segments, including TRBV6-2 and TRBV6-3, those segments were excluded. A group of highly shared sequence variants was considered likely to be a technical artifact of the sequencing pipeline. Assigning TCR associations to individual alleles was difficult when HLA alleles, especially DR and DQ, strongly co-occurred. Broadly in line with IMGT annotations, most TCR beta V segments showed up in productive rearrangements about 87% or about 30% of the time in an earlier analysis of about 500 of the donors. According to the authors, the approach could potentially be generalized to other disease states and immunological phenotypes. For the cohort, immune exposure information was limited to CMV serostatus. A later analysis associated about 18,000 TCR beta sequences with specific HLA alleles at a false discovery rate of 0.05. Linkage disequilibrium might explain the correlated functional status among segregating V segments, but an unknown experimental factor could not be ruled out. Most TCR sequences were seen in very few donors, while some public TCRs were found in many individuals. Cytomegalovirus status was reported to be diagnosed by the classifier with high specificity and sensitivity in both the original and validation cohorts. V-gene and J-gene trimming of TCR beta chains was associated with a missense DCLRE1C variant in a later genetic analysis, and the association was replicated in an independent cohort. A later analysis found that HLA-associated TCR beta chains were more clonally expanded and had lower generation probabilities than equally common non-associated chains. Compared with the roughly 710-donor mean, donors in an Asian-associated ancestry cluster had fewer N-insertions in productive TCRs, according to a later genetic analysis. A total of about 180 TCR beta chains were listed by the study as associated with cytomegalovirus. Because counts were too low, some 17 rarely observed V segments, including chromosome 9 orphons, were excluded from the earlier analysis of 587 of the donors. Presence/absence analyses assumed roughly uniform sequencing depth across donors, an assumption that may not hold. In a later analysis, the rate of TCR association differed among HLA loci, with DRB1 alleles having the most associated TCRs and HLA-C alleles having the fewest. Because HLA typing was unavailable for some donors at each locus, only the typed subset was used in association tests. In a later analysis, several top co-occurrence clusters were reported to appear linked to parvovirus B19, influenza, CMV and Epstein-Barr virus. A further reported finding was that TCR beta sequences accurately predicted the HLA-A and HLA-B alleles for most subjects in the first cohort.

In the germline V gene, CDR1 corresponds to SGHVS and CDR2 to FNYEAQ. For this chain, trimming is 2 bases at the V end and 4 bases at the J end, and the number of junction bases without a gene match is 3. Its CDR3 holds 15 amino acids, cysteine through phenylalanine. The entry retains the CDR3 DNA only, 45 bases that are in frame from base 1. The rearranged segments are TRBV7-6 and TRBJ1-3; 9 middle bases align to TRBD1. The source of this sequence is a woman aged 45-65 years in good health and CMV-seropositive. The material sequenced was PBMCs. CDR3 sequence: CASSLTGGLGNTIYF. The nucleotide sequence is TGTGCCAGCAGCTTAACAGGGGGCCTAGGAAACACCATATATTTT.